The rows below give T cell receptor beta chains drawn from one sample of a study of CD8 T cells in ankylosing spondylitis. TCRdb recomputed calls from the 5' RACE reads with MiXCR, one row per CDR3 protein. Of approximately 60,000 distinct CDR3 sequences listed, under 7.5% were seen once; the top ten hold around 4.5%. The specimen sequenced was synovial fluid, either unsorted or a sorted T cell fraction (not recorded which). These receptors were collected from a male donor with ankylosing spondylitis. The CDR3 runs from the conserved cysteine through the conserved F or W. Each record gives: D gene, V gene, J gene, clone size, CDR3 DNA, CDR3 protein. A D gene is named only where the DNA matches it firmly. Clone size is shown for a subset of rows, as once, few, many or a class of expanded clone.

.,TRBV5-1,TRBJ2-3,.,TGCGCCAGCAGCGGAACAGGGAAAATCACAGATACGCAGTATTTT,CASSGTGKITDTQYF
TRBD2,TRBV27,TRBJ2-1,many,TGTGCCAGCAGTTTATGGGGCGGGAGGGTCAATGAGCAGTTCTTC,CASSLWGGRVNEQFF
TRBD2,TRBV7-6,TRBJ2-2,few,TGTGCCAGCAGCTTAAGGGGACTAGCCTCGGCACGCCGGGAGCTGTTTTTT,CASSLRGLASARRELFF
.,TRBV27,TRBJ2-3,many,TGTGCCAGCTCGGACCAGAGAAGATTCGGAGATACGCAGTATTTT,CASSDQRRFGDTQYF
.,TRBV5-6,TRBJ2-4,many,TGTGCCAGCAGCTTCTGGCAGCGACAAAACATTCAGTACTTC,CASSFWQRQNIQYF
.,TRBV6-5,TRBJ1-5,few,TGTGCCAGCAGTAACAGGCGAGGCAATCAGCCCCAGCATTTT,CASSNRRGNQPQHF
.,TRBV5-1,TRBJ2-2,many,TGCGCCAGCAGCTTGGGCGAGTCCCACACCGGGGAGCTGTTTTTT,CASSLGESHTGELFF
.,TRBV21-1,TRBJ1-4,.,TGTGCCAGCAGCAAAGGGGGGGATGAAAAACTGTTTTTT,CASSKGGDEKLFF
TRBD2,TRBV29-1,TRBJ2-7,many,TGCAGCGTTGAAGGGGAGGGCGTATACGAGCAGTACTTC,CSVEGEGVYEQYF
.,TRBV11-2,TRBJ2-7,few,TGTGCCAGCAGCTTCCCCCGGGCTCCCTACGAGCAGTACTTC,CASSFPRAPYEQYF
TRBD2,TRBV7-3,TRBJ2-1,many,TGTGCCAGCAGCTTAACGTCCGGGAGGGTTTACAATGAGCAGTTCTTC,CASSLTSGRVYNEQFF
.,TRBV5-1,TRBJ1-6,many,TGCGCCAGCAGCTTGGGTCTGGAGGTCGCACCCCTCCACTTT,CASSLGLEVAPLHF
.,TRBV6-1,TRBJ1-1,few,TGTGCCAGCAGCTTTACGGACGGATCGAGGGAAGCTTTCTTT,CASSFTDGSREAFF
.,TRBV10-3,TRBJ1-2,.,TGTGCCATTATCGACAGGATCTATGGCTACACCTTC,CAIIDRIYGYTF
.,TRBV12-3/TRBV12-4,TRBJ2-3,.,TGTGCCAGCACCATAGCGGAGGGGCTTACAGATACGCAGTATTTT,CASTIAEGLTDTQYF
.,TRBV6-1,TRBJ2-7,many,TGTGCCAGCACCTCCCAGCACAGGGACGAGCAGTACTTC,CASTSQHRDEQYF
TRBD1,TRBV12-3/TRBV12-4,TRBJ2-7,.,TGTGCCAGCAGTTTAAGGAGACAGGGGGCAAGCTACGAGCAGTACTTC,CASSLRRQGASYEQYF
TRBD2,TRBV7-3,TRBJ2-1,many,TGTGCCAGCAGCTTTAGCGGGAGGCAGGGCAATGAGCAGTTCTTC,CASSFSGRQGNEQFF
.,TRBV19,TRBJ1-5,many,TGTGCCAGTAGTATAGGTCCAGGGTATGAGGATCAGCCCCAGCATTTT,CASSIGPGYEDQPQHF
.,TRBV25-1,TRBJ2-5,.,TGTGCCAGCAGTATGGACACGCAAGAGACCCAGTACTTC,CASSMDTQETQYF
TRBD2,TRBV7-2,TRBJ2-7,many,TGTGCCAGCAGCGCTCCAGCGGGGGCGGGCTACGAGCAGTACTTC,CASSAPAGAGYEQYF
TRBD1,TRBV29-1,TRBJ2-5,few,TGCAGCGGCAAAAAGGGAGAGGGGGCGGAGACCCAGTACTTC,CSGKKGEGAETQYF
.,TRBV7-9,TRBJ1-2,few,TGTGCCAGCAGCTTAGAGGTGTCAGGGATGCATGGCTACACCTTC,CASSLEVSGMHGYTF
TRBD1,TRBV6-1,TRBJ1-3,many,TGTGCCAGCACCCTAGCGACAGGGGTTGGAAACACCATATATTTT,CASTLATGVGNTIYF
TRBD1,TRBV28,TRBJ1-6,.,TGTGCCAGCAGAACAGGGGGCGCGGATTCACCCCTCCACTTT,CASRTGGADSPLHF
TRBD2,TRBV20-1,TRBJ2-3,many,TGCAGTGCAAACGCGGCGGGAGGGACCACAGATACGCAGTATTTT,CSANAAGGTTDTQYF
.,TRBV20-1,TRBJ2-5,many,TGCAGTGCTCCCCCCCTAGCGCGGGAGACCCAGTACTTC,CSAPPLARETQYF
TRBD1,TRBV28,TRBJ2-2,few,TGTGCCAGCAGTCCCAGACAGGGTTGGGCCGGGGAGCTGTTTTTT,CASSPRQGWAGELFF
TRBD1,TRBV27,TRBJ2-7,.,TGTGCCAGCAGTTCGGGACAGGGCATTAGAACTTACGAGCAGTACTTC,CASSSGQGIRTYEQYF
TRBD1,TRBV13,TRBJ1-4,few,TGTGCCAGCAGCCGACAGGGATTGAATGAAAAACTGTTTTTT,CASSRQGLNEKLFF